A single sample is the source of the 8 T cell receptor beta chains below, sequenced in a study of shared clonotypes between healthy human individuals. Measured with immunoSEQ multiplex PCR; TCRdb has only the in-frame clones, and not every one. The repertoire holds some 2,500,000 clones, 90% to 95% seen once, with 0.36% in the top ten. The sequenced sample consisted of naive CD4+ T cells from PBMCs. Subset defined: CD45RA+ positively selected. The receptor source for this set is a man between 18 and 35 years old in good health. Some clones in this sample may be carry-over from other donors' samples.

This chain connects TRBV29-1 to TRBJ2-1; no definite D call. The CDR3 loop spans 16 amino acids. The germline gives CDR1 SQVTM, CDR2 ANQGSEA. Trimming left V 0 bases short and J 3 bases short, with 15 bases between. The CDR3 DNA sequence: TGCAGCGTTGAAGACTGGTCAACTTCCTTCTACAATGAGCAGTTCTTC. Translated, it gives CSVEDWSTSFYNEQFF.

V is TRBV1 and J is TRBJ2-1; the table assigns TRBD2, which was not confirmed against the DNA. TRBV1 is recorded as a pseudogene. The CDR3 is 16 residues long. The CDR3 region has the DNA TGCACCAGGAGAGCGGGGTCCCTGAGCTCCTACAATGAGCAGTTCTTC. Its protein is CTRRAGSLSSYNEQFF.

V gene TRBV28 combines with J gene TRBJ1-3, with D possibly matching TRBD1 (5 bases). The germline V and J ends were trimmed by 6 bases and 0 bases, with 15 bases remaining between them. The V gene's germline CDR1 is MDHEN and CDR2 SYDVKM. The CDR3 loop spans 16 amino acids. CDR3 residues: CASRAHGGISGNTIYF. The CDR3 coding sequence is TGTGCCAGCAGGGCCCATGGGGGGATCTCTGGAAACACCATATATTTT.

This rearrangement joins TRBV7-8 to TRBJ2-2; D possibly corresponds to TRBD2 (5 bases). This CDR3 region has 16 residues. The V gene lost 0 bases and the J gene lost 6 bases, with 14 bases spanning the gap. CDR1 is SGHVS, CDR2 FQNEAQ, per germline. CDR3 sequence (DNA): TGTGCCAGCAGCTTAGCGAGGTCGTCGGGGTCCGGGGAGCTGTTTTTT. Amino acids: CASSLARSSGSGELFF.

V and J are TRBV18 and TRBJ1-5; D not resolved. Between the trimmed V and J ends, which lost 4 bases and 3 bases, there was a span of 13 bases. The CDR3 consists of 15 residues. Germline V gives CDR1 KGHSH, CDR2 LQKENI. CDR3 coding DNA: TGTGCCAGCTCACTCGGCCGGGTGGACAATCAGCCCCAGCATTTT. Its protein product is CASSLGRVDNQPQHF.

V gene TRBV2 combines with J gene TRBJ1-5; possible D gene TRBD1, 5 bases. The CDR3 totals 12 residues. Per germline, CDR1 SNHLY and CDR2 FYNNEI. V was cut by 4 bases and J by 6 bases, with 7 bases left in between. CDR3 DNA sequence: TGTGCCAGCAGTGTCGACAGTCAGCCCCAGCATTTT. It translates to CASSVDSQPQHF. The whole variable domain, filled in from reference TRBV2 and TRBJ1-5, reads EPEVTQTPSHQVTQMGQEVILRCVPISNHLYFYWYRQILGQKVEFLVSFYNNEISEKSEIFDDQFSVERPDGSNFTLKIRSTKLEDSAMYFCASSVDSQPQHFGDGTRLSIL.

This clone was seen only once. The V call is TRBV11-3, the J call TRBJ2-7; D tentatively fits TRBD1 or TRBD2 (5 bases each). CDR1 and CDR2 from the germline V gene are SGHNT and YENEEA. V dropped 1 base and J dropped 7 bases, with 11 bases sitting between them. The CDR3 contains 13 residues. The CDR3 spells CASSLGGAGEQYF. The CDR3 DNA is TGTGCCAGCAGCTTAGGTGGGGCGGGTGAGCAGTACTTC.

This clone was detected once. The chain links TRBV28 to TRBJ2-5; a possible D gene is TRBD2 (5 bases). With 2 bases removed from V and 11 bases from J, the gap between germline ends came to 21 bases. CDR3 length: 15 amino acids. Per the germline V gene, CDR1 is MDHEN and CDR2 is SYDVKM. CDR3 amino acids: CASSLEPLGLGEQYF. The CDR3 DNA reads as TGTGCCAGCAGTTTAGAGCCCCTAGGTTTGGGAGAGCAGTACTTC. Together with reference TRBV28 and TRBJ2-5, the CDR3 gives the full variable domain: DVKVTQSSRYLVKRTGEKVFLECVQDMDHENMFWYRQDPGLGLRLIYFSYDVKMKEKGDIPEGYSVSREKKERFSLILESASTNQTSMYLCASSLEPLGLGEQYFGPGTRLLVL.